This paragraph covers one T cell receptor (beta chain) sequence. Some clones are missing from TCRdb's copy, which holds only in-frame ones; the method was immunoSEQ multiplex PCR. The sample has 100,000 or so clones; roughly four fifths are singletons. These data are taken from a study of control samples from healthy donors and cancer patients. V was trimmed by 1 base and J by 0 bases, leaving 9 bases between them. CDR1 and CDR2 (germline): SGHAT, FQNNGV. The CDR3 is 16 residues long. The sample comprised blood. This sequence joins TRBV11-2 and TRBJ1-4; D uncertain. The receptor was derived from a woman aged 60-75 years in good health. CDR3 in DNA: TGTGCCAGCAGCTTAGGCTCCCTGACAACTAATGAAAAACTGTTTTTT. Protein sequence: CASSLGSLTTNEKLFF.